This T cell receptor beta chain was identified during a study of shared clonotypes between healthy human individuals (dated by TCRdb to the early 2020s). Background on the whole study: The cohort comprised a couple of women and a few men aged 18 to 49 years. For each donor, CD4 naive and CD4 memory were each given three plates, CD8 naive was given two plates, and CD8 memory was given one plate. To estimate repertoire size and how much clonotype sharing occurs between individuals, the study deeply sequenced the blood TCR repertoires of about five healthy adults. To increase sequencing depth and limit assay-specific biases, different laboratories used diverse techniques to prepare libraries and sequence TCR repertoires. Leukapheresis yielded between about 0.94 and 9 billion PBMCs per donor. What the authors observed across the whole study: Compared with non-shared clonotypes, the clonotypes found in all four sorted-subset donors had higher generation probabilities. Sampling was limited to blood, and TCR repertoires in tissue likely differ from TCR repertoires in blood. The genetic and exposure-history diversity represented was limited by the small number of donors. Even with the large sequencing depth, rarefaction of the sorted-subset datasets indicated that sequencing was incomplete. Estimated clonotype richness was generally larger for naive than for memory subsets. Based on pairwise subsampling, the degree of clonotype sharing among donors was expected to be affected by sequencing depth. When a handful of donors were compared, the shared fraction of clonotypes was approximately 5% for naive CD4, 3.5% to 4% for naive CD8, 2.3% for memory CD4, and about 0.36% for memory CD8.

V is pared back by 3 bases and J by 1 base, with 8 bases lying between the germline termini. The germline V gene specifies MDHEN as CDR1 and SYDVKM as CDR2. From the cysteine up to the phenylalanine, the CDR3 has a length of 14 residues. The kept DNA is CDR3 alone, 42 bases in frame from the first base. Donors were healthy HIV-negative adults with no recently reported acute infections or vaccinations. Only Caucasian adults living in Nashville, Tennessee, USA were represented among the donors. CD4+ T cells were enriched by magnetic negative selection, after which naive cells were positively selected on CD45RA and the negative fraction was taken as the memory subset. Blood was collected by leukapheresis, and PBMCs were isolated by Ficoll-Histopaque density gradient centrifugation and then cryopreserved in liquid nitrogen vapor phase. Purity and quantity of every magnetically sorted T cell population were checked by analytical flow cytometry. Genomic DNA was isolated from each sorted fraction and quantified by UV absorbance on a Nanodrop 2000c.

In the case of this clone: Its antigen is unknown. Within one base of it there is no much larger clone, and no base qualities were kept.

Using the deep immunoSEQ assay, multiplex PCR amplified TCR CDR3 regions from genomic DNA. Genomic DNA extracted from each cell subset was distributed evenly over all wells of several immunoSEQ 96-well plates, and each plate served as one replicate. For sorted subsets, approximately 190 ng genomic DNA, equal to tens of thousands of T cell genomes, was loaded into each replicate PCR. Purified libraries were quantified with a Qubit 3.0 fluorometer, sized on a Bioanalyzer 2100, and re-quantified with the KAPA Library Quantification kit. Each immunoSEQ 96-well plate was sequenced on its own single-read 150-cycle Illumina NextSeq 550 flow cell. Per the source publication's procedure: Because the immunoSEQ output included only junctional sequences and no quality scores, the filtering could not be the same as the filtering used for full-length reads. To assign V/J genes and CDR3, sequences were annotated using PyIR, a Python wrapper for IgBLAST v1.9, with IMGT germline references. Reads were removed for weak V/J assignments (E-value above 1e-6), missing CDR3, stop codons, out-of-frame junctions, or ambiguous translated residues. V3J clonotypes were defined as sequences sharing the same inferred V gene, J gene, and CDR3 amino acid sequence. Percentage overlap between repertoires was computed as shared unique clonotypes divided by the size of the smaller repertoire. RTK rarefaction, the Chao1 estimator, and Recon v2.1 estimates of unobserved clonotypes were used to assess repertoire richness. Generation probabilities were computed with OLGA for all TCRbeta clonotypes obtained by the gDNA method from several donors. What TCRdb holds here is the immuneACCESS table cut down to in-frame rearrangements. Part of the clones is not present; checked against another copy, under half of the missing clones reflect an unresolved V gene, and the others are unexplained. D and trimming come from the DNA, and the V and J calls and clone size come from that table. The sample table shows 2 million to 3 million clones, and 85% to 95% are seen once. The ten largest make up 0.13% to 0.15% of the sample.

The source material was naive CD4+ T cells sorted from blood. The sample's cell subset or site label, decoded: CD45RA+ positively selected. The sequence came from a man aged 18 to 35 in good health. Recombination joined TRBV28 with TRBJ2-3, with the D gene too uncertain to name. For the CDR3, the sequence is CASSLASGTDTQYF. The bases are TGTGCCAGCAGTTTGGCGAGTGGCACAGATACGCAGTATTTT.